This T cell receptor beta chain was identified in a study of cytomegalovirus exposure and HLA in healthy donors. Study-wide results and caveats: Researchers reportedly found TCR beta sequences accurately predicted most subjects' HLA-A and HLA-B alleles. The investigators catalogued about 170 TCR beta chains as cytomegalovirus-associated.

V lost 5 bases to trimming and J lost 5 bases; unmatched junction nucleotides: 11. The CDR3 contains 15 residues. In germline, CDR1 is LNHDA, CDR2 SQIVND (reference sequence). With 60 Vbeta and 13 Jbeta primers, the PCR was carried out. Assay: immunoSEQ multiplex PCR; the TCRdb copy retains only in-frame clones and omits some. The sample holds approximately 120,000 clones, 81% seen once. For this clone: The antigen is unknown.

Sequenced material: PBMCs. The rearrangement uses TRBV19 and TRBJ1-1, with TRBD1 matching over 7 bases. This clonotype was sampled from a man aged 18-30 years in good health and CMV-seronegative. CDR3 coding DNA: TGTGCCAGTAGTGCCTATCAGGGGGGTGGAACTGAAGCTTTCTTT. It translates to CASSAYQGGGTEAFF.